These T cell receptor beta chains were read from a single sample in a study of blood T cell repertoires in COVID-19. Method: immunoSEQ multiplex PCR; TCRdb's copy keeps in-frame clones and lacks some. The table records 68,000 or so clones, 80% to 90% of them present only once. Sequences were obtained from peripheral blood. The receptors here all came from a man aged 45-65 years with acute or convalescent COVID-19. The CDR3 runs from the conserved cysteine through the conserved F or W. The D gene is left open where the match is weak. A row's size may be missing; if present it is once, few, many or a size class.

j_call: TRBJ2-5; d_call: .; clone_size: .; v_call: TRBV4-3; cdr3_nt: TGCGCCAGCAGCCAAGTCGGGGGACAAGAGACCCAGTACTTC; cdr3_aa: CASSQVGGQETQYF
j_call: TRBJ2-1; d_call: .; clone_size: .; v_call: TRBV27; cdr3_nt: TGTGCCAGCAGTTTATCTTCAAACAATGAGCAGTTCTTC; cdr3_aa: CASSLSSNNEQFF
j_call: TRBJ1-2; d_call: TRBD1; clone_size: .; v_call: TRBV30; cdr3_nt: TGTGCCTGGAACCTACCTACAGGGGGCAACTATGGCTACACCTTC; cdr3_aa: CAWNLPTGGNYGYTF
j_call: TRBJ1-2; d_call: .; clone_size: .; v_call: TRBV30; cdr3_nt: TGTGCCTGGAGTCAGGATCACTATGGCTACACCTTC; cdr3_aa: CAWSQDHYGYTF
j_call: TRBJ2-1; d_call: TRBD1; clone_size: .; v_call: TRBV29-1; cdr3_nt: TGCAGCGGGCCCGGGACAGGGCGAGGTGAGCAGTTCTTC; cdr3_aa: CSGPGTGRGEQFF
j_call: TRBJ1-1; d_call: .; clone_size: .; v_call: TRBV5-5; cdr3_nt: TGTGCCAGCAGCTTTCACAGTAACACTGAAGCTTTCTTT; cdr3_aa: CASSFHSNTEAFF
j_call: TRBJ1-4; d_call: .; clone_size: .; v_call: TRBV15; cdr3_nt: TGTGCCACCAGCAGAGTTGGAGGGATTGAAGAAAAACTGTTTTTT; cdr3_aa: CATSRVGGIEEKLFF
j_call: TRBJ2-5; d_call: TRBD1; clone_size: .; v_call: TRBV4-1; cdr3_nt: TGCGCCAGCAGCCAGTCCGGGACAGGCCAACCTACAGGAGAGACCCAGTACTTC; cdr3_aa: CASSQSGTGQPTGETQYF
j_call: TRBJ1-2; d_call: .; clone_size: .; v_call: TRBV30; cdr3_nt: TGTGCCTGGAGTATAGGGGCGTATGGCTACACCTTC; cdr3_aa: CAWSIGAYGYTF
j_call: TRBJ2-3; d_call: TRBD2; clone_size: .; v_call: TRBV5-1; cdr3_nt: TGCGCCAGCAGCTTTAGGGGACTAGGGTCAGATACGCAGTATTTT; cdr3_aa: CASSFRGLGSDTQYF
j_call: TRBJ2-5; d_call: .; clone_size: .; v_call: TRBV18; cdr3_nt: TGTGCCAGCTCACCCACAGGGTACCAAGAGACCCAGTACTTC; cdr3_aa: CASSPTGYQETQYF
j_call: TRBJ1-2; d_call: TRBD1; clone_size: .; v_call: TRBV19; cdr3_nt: TGTGCCATTGCGGACAGGGTGTATGGCTACACCTTC; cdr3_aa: CAIADRVYGYTF
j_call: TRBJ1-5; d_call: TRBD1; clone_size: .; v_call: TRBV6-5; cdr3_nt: TGTGCCAGCAGACAGGGGGCTAGGCAGCCCCAGCATTTT; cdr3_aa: CASRQGARQPQHF
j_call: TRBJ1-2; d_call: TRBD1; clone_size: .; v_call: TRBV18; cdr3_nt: TGTGCCAGCTCACCTTTATCCCGGGACAGGGGTGGCTACACCTTC; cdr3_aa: CASSPLSRDRGGYTF
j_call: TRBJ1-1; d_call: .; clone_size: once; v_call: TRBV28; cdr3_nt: TGTGCCAGCGGGGAGGGGAACACTGAAGCTTTCTTT; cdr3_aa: CASGEGNTEAFF
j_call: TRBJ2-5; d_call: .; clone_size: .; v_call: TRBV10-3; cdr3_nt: TGTGCCATCAGTGCCGGGAAGGGAATAGTTCAAGAGACCCAGTACTTC; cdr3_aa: CAISAGKGIVQETQYF
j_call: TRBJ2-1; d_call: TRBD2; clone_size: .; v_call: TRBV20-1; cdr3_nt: TGCAGTGCTAGGGGGACTAGCGGCCAGTTCTTC; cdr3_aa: CSARGTSGQFF
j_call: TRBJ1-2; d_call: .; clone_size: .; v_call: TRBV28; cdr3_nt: TGTGCCAGCTCTGTCTCTAACTATGGCTACACCTTC; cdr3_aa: CASSVSNYGYTF
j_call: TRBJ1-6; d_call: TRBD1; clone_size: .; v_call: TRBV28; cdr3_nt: TGTGCCAGCACCCCTGGGGAAGGGGGCTCCTCCTATAATTCACCCCTCCACTTT; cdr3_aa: CASTPGEGGSSYNSPLHF
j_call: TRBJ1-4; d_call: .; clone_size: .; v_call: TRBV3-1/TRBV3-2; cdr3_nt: TGTGCCAGCAGCCAAAGGGGGTCAGGGCTCAGGGAAAAACTGTTTTTT; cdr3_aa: CASSQRGSGLREKLFF
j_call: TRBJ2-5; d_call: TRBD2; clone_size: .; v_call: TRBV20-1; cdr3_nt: TGCAGTGCTAGTCCTAGCGGGACGACTAGGTACCAAGAGACCCAGTACTTC; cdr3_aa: CSASPSGTTRYQETQYF
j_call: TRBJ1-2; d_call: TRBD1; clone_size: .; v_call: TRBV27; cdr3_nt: TGTGCCAGCAAGATAGAGTCAGGGGGCGAGAGTGGCTACACCTTC; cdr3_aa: CASKIESGGESGYTF
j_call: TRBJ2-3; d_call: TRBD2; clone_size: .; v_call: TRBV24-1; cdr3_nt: TGTGCCACCAGTGATTCCGGACTAGAGGCAGATACGCAGTATTTT; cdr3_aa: CATSDSGLEADTQYF
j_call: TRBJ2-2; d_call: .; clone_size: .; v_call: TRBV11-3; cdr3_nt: TGTGCCAGCAGCTTCAGGGACGGGGAGCTGTTTTTT; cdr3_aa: CASSFRDGELFF
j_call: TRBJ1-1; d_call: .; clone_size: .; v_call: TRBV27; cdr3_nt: TGTGCCAGCAGTTTCAGGGTCGAAGGGCTGAACACTGAAGCTTTCTTT; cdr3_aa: CASSFRVEGLNTEAFF
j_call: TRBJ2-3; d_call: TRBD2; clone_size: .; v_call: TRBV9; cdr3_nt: TGTGCCAGCAGCGTTGGGGGACTAGCGTTGGCAGATACGCAGTATTTT; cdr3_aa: CASSVGGLALADTQYF
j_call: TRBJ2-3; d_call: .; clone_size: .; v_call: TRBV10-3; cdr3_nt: TGTGCCATAAAGGGGTCTTCTAGCACAGATACGCAGTATTTT; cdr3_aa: CAIKGSSSTDTQYF
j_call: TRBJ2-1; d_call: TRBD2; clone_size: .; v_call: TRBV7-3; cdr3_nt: TGTGCCAGCAGCTTAGGGGTACGACTAGCGGCCCTCTCCTACAATGAGCAGTTCTTC; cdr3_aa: CASSLGVRLAALSYNEQFF
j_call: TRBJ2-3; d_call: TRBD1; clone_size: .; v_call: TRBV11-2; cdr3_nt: TGTGCCAGCAGCTTAAGGACAGGGAGGACAGATACGCAGTATTTT; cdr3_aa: CASSLRTGRTDTQYF
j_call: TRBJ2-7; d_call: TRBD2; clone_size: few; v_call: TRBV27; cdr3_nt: TGTGCCAGCAGTAGGACTAGCGGGAGTGACGAGCAGTACTTC; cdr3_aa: CASSRTSGSDEQYF
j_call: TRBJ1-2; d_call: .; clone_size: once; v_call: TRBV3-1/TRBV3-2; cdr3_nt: TGTGCCAGCAGCCCGGAGATTAACTATGGCTACACCTTC; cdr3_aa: CASSPEINYGYTF
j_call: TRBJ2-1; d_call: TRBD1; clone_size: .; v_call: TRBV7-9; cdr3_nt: TGTGCCAGCAAGTTAGACAGGGGGTCTTTCAATGAGCAGTTCTTC; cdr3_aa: CASKLDRGSFNEQFF
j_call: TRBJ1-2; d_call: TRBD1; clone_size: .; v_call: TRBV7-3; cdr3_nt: TGTGCCAGCAGCATTGGACAGGGGGCTTTCTATGGCTACACCTTC; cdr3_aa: CASSIGQGAFYGYTF
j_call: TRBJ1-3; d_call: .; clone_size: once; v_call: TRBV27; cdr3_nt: TGTGCCAGCAGTTTAAAGGGGAAAACTGGAAACACCATATATTTT; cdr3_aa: CASSLKGKTGNTIYF
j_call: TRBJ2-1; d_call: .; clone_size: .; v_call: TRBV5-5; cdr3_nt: TGTGCCAGCAGCTTGGCGTCAGGGGACCCGAGGAATGAGCAGTTCTTC; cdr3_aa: CASSLASGDPRNEQFF
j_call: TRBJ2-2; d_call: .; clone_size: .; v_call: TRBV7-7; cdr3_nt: TGTGCTAGCAGCTTGGGAGCAGAGTTTGGCGGGGAGCTGTTTTTT; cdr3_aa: CASSLGAEFGGELFF
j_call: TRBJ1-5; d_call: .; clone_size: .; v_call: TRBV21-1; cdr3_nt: TGTGCCAATCGCAGAAAGAATCAGCCCCAGCATTTT; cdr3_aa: CANRRKNQPQHF
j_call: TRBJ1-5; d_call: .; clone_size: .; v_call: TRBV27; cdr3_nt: TGTGCCAGCAGTTTAACCGGGACAATGAGCAATCAGCCCCAGCATTTT; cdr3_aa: CASSLTGTMSNQPQHF
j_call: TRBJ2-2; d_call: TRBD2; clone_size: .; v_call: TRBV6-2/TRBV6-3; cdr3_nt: TGTGCCAGCAGTTCCGGACTAGGTCGGACCGGGGAGCTGTTTTTT; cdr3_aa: CASSSGLGRTGELFF
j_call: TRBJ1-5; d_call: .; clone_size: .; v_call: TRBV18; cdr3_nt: TGTGCCAGCTCACCTGAAGCAAATCAGCCCCAGCATTTT; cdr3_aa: CASSPEANQPQHF
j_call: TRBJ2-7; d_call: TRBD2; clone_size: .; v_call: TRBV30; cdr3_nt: TGTGCCTGGAGTACAAGGACTAGCGGGAGTTACGAGCAGTACTTC; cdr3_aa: CAWSTRTSGSYEQYF
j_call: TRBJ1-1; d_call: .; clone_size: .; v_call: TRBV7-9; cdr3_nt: TGTGCCAGCAGCCTCAGGGGTCGAGACACTGAAGCTTTCTTT; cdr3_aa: CASSLRGRDTEAFF
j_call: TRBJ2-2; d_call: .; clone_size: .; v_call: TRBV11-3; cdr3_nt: TGTGCCAGCAGCTTAGATGGAGTGGCTATGAACACCGGGGAGCTGTTTTTT; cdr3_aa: CASSLDGVAMNTGELFF
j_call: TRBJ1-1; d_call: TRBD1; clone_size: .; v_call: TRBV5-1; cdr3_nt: TGCGCCAGCAGCTTGGTCATCGGGACAGGGGTTACTGAAGCTTTCTTT; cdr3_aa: CASSLVIGTGVTEAFF
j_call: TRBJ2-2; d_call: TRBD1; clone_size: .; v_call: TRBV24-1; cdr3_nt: TGTGCCACCAGTGCCGCGGACAGGGGGACCGGGGAGCTGTTTTTT; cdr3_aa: CATSAADRGTGELFF
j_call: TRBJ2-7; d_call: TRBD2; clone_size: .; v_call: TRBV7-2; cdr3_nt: TGTGCCAGCAGCTTAGTGGTTGTAGCGGGAGTTCCCTACGAGCAGTACTTC; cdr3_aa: CASSLVVVAGVPYEQYF
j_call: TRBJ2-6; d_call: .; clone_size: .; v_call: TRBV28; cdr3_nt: TGTGCCAGCAGTTCCCATCTGGGGGGCTCTGGGGCCAACGTCCTGACTTTC; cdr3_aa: CASSSHLGGSGANVLTF
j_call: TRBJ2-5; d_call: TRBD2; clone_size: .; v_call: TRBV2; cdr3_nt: TGTGCCAGCGGAGGGACTAGCGGGAGGGCCGGGGAGACCCAGTACTTC; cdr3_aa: CASGGTSGRAGETQYF
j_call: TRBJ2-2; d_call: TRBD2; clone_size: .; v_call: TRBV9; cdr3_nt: TGTGCCAGCAGCGCGAGCGGGAGGGCCACCGGGGAGCTGTTTTTT; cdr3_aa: CASSASGRATGELFF